The TCR beta chain under discussion was sequenced for a study of cytomegalovirus exposure and HLA in healthy donors. Across the study: There were under 140 million unique TCR beta sequences, drawn from around 180 million T cells, in an earlier analysis.

The CDR3 length is 15 residues. CDR1 SGDLS and CDR2 YYNGEE come from the germline V gene. V was trimmed by 0 bases and J by 4 bases, leaving 14 bases between them. Findings and caveats of the study: The study labeled under 200 TCR beta chains cytomegalovirus-associated. It was confirmed in vitro that a few of the CMV-associated chains were specific for CMV antigens.

The PCR had 60 Vbeta and 13 Jbeta primers. Data came from immunoSEQ multiplex PCR; TCRdb stores just in-frame clones and leaves some out. Here the sample spans about 90,000 clones, 50% to 80% being singletons. Details on this clone: Its antigen is undetermined.

At collection, donors were nominally healthy, but unrecorded immune exposures were probable. This sequence was found in a man aged 25 to 40 in good health and CMV-seronegative. The chain uses TRBV9 and TRBJ2-7, with a possible D match to TRBD2 (6 bases). Sequenced: PBMCs. As DNA, the CDR3 is TGTGCCAGCAGCGTAGCTGGGGCAGGGAGGTACGAGCAGTACTTC. Translation gives CASSVAGAGRYEQYF.